Below are 21 T cell receptor beta chains sequenced from a single sample in a study of CD8+ T cells in alopecia areata. The treatment was: oral pan-JAK inhibitor, 5-10 mg twice daily. After isolation, RNA underwent reverse transcription to generate cDNA as the sequencing template. Clones were sequenced by immunoSEQ multiplex PCR, and TCRdb holds only the in-frame ones, with some missing. The repertoire includes some 200,000 clones, roughly 56% of them detected once, and around 1.6% sits in the top ten. Source: CD4+ T cells sorted from blood, taken at week 4, from a patient treated with tofacitinib. These receptors were collected from a human donor with alopecia areata.

Only a few counts were recorded for this clone. The chain joins TRBV5-4 to TRBJ1-4; 7 bases match TRBD1. The V segment lost 4 bases and the J segment 8 bases; nucleotides outside the gene matches: 11. CDR1 SGHNT and CDR2 YYREEE come from the germline V gene (reference sequence). The CDR3 totals 15 residues. Written as DNA, the CDR3 is TGTGCCAGCAGCGCAGACAGGGCATTCACCGAAAAACTGTTTTTT. It translates to CASSADRAFTEKLFF.

This clone was seen a few times. The V call is TRBV4-1, the J call TRBJ2-1; unclear D gene. The CDR3 totals 17 residues. Germline CDR1 reads MGHRA; CDR2 reads YSYEKL. Trimming stripped 7 bases from V and 0 bases from J, with 19 bases between. The CDR3 DNA sequence: TGCGCCAGCACCCCTGAGTGGGGTCGGAGCTCCTACAATGAGCAGTTCTTC. It yields the protein CASTPEWGRSSYNEQFF.

The chain recombines TRBV27 with TRBJ1-2; 11 nucleotides line up with TRBD1. The germline V gene encodes CDR1 MNHEY and CDR2 SMNVEV (reference sequence). V was pared by 6 bases and J by 8 bases, with 5 bases of the junction left unmatched. This CDR3 has 13 residues. CDR3 in amino acids: CASRDRGLRGYTF. The DNA for the CDR3 is TGTGCCAGCAGGGACAGGGGGCTTCGCGGCTACACCTTC.

The chain has TRBV2 and TRBJ1-1; D is perhaps TRBD1 (6 bases). The CDR3 spans 11 residues. The V end lost 0 bases, the J end lost 11 bases, and 7 bases lay between the germline ends. The germline gives CDR1 SNHLY, CDR2 FYNNEI. This CDR3 reads CASSEAGAAFF. The DNA for the CDR3 is TGTGCCAGCAGTGAAGCGGGGGCGGCTTTCTTT. Together with reference TRBV2 and TRBJ1-1, the CDR3 gives the full variable domain: EPEVTQTPSHQVTQMGQEVILRCVPISNHLYFYWYRQILGQKVEFLVSFYNNEISEKSEIFDDQFSVERPDGSNFTLKIRSTKLEDSAMYFCASSEAGAAFFGQGTRLTVV.

This clone was detected a few times. The chain uses TRBV30 and TRBJ1-2, with 8 bases matching TRBD1. Germline V gene sequence: CDR1 GTSNPN, CDR2 SVGIG (reference sequence). J gave up 5 bases and V 5 bases, and 1 base lay outside the gene matches. The CDR3 extends over 11 amino acids. CDR3 nucleotides: TGTGCCTGGGGGACAGGTTATGGCTACACCTTC. It translates to CAWGTGYGYTF.

The chain links TRBV11-2 to TRBJ2-3; 7 bases map to TRBD1. This CDR3 has 15 amino acids. From germline, CDR1 is SGHAT and CDR2 FQNNGV. The V gene end was trimmed by 0 bases and the J gene end by 4 bases; junction bases not matched to a gene: 4. The CDR3 loop is CASSLDRGIPDTQYF. For the CDR3, the DNA is TGTGCCAGCAGCTTAGACAGGGGGATACCAGATACGCAGTATTTT.

The chain uses TRBV7-2 and TRBJ2-4, with 7 bases matching TRBD1. V was pared by 5 bases and J by 0 bases, with 7 bases of the junction left unmatched. The CDR3 has 16 residues. Germline V lookup: CDR1 SGHTA, CDR2 FQGNSA. In DNA, the CDR3 is TGTGCCAGCAGCCGCGACAGGGTAGCAGCCAAAAACATTCAGTACTTC. Protein product: CASSRDRVAAKNIQYF.

This chain connects TRBV6-4 to TRBJ2-7, with 7 bases identical to TRBD1. The CDR3 length is 14 residues. Looked up from germline, CDR1 is MRHNA and CDR2 is SNTAGT. Trimming removed 6 bases from V and 2 bases from J; junction bases left unmatched: 7. CDR3 bases: TGTGCCAGCAGACGAGGGACAGAAGCCTACGAGCAGTACTTC. Its translation is CASRRGTEAYEQYF.

In its sample, this clone was seen a few times. In DNA form, the CDR3 reads TGTGCCAGCAGCCGCGGAGGGGTCCAGGGGCCCCAGCATTTT. Translating it yields CASSRGGVQGPQHF. This chain connects TRBV11-3 to TRBJ1-5; possible D gene TRBD1, 5 bases. CDR1 SGHNT and CDR2 YENEEA come from the germline V gene. V lost 5 bases and J 9 bases, leaving 17 bases between the germline ends. This CDR3 has 14 residues.

The chain is built from TRBV30 and TRBJ1-6; D gene unclear. V lost 0 bases to trimming and J lost 6 bases, with 9 bases between them. This CDR3 contains 14 residues. Germline assignment: CDR1 GTSNPN and CDR2 SVGIG (reference sequence). CDR3 region: CAWSVVAVNSPLHF. CDR3 in DNA: TGTGCCTGGAGTGTAGTGGCAGTTAATTCACCCCTCCACTTT.

Of note for this clone: An end of the junction differs from the germline gene, which may be a read error. This chain connects TRBV27 to TRBJ2-7; D is tentatively TRBD1 or TRBD2 (5 bases each). The CDR3 length is 13 residues. CDR1 is MNHEY, CDR2 SMNVEV, per germline (reference sequence). CDR3 DNA sequence: TGTGCGAGCAGTAGGGACCTGTCCTACGAGCAGTACTTC. Translating gives CASSRDLSYEQYF.

V and J are TRBV5-6 and TRBJ1-1, with TRBD1 matching over 9 bases. Germline CDR1 reads SGHDT; CDR2 reads YYEEEE. With 3 bases clipped from V and 7 bases from J, the junction kept 19 bases outside the gene matches. CDR3 length equals 18 residues. The CDR3 is CASSSGGQGNLRKGEAFF. CDR3 nucleotide sequence: TGTGCCAGCAGCTCGGGGGGACAGGGCAATTTAAGGAAGGGTGAAGCTTTCTTT.

This clone has just a few counts. The chain's CDR3 is CASRKTSGGSLAKNIQYF. DNA for the CDR3: TGTGCCAGCAGAAAGACTAGCGGGGGCTCTCTAGCCAAAAACATTCAGTACTTC. V is TRBV27 and J is TRBJ2-4, with 12 positions matching TRBD2. Germline assignment: CDR1 MNHEY and CDR2 SMNVEV (reference sequence). This CDR3 contains 18 residues. With V trimmed by 6 bases and J by 0 bases, 9 bases remained unmatched.

The chain couples TRBV2 to TRBJ1-4; D is ambiguous. The CDR3 contains 12 residues. In germline, CDR1 is SNHLY, CDR2 FYNNEI. Between the trimmed V and J ends, which lost 8 bases and 7 bases, there was a span of 11 bases. The CDR3 DNA sequence: TGTGCCAGCGGGCGGCTGGGTGAAAAACTGTTTTTT. Encoded protein: CASGRLGEKLFF.

The chain carries TRBV30 and TRBJ1-5; D ambiguous. Germline loops: CDR1 GTSNPN, CDR2 SVGIG (reference sequence). The ends were cut back, 0 bases at V and 9 bases at J, with 18 bases in the middle. The CDR3 is 15 residues long. The DNA of the CDR3 is TGTGCCTGGAGTGTATCGGACGGAGGTCGTACGCCCCAGCATTTT. Amino acids: CAWSVSDGGRTPQHF. The complete variable domain, with remaining parts taken from reference TRBV30 and TRBJ1-5, reads SQTIHQWPATLVQPVGSPLSLECTVEGTSNPNLYWYRQAAGRGLQLLFYSVGIGQISSEVPQNLSASRPQDRQFILSSKKLLLSDSGFYLCAWSVSDGGRTPQHFGDGTRLSIL.

This clone was seen once. V is TRBV7-6 and J is TRBJ1-5; D gene uncertain. Germline assignment: CDR1 SGHVS and CDR2 FNYEAQ. This CDR3 has 15 amino acids. Deletions cut 1 base from V and 7 bases from J, with 14 bases between. The CDR3 loop is CASSLEGGVGQPQHF. CDR3 nucleotide sequence: TGTGCCAGCAGCTTAGAGGGTGGGGTGGGGCAGCCCCAGCATTTT.

V and J are TRBV14 and TRBJ2-5; possible D gene TRBD1, 5 bases. Deletions cut 1 base from V and 5 bases from J, with 17 bases between. The CDR3 loop spans 16 amino acids. Looked up from germline, CDR1 is SGHDN and CDR2 is FVKESK. CDR3: CASSQGPRVSRETQYF. The CDR3 DNA reads as TGTGCCAGCAGCCAAGGACCCAGGGTATCTAGGGAGACCCAGTACTTC.

This clone was observed many times. The chain recombines TRBV7-3 with TRBJ2-3; D might be TRBD1 (6 bases). CDR3 size: 14 residues. V lost 8 bases, J lost 2 bases, and 14 bases lay in between. The germline V gene encodes CDR1 SGHTA and CDR2 FQGTGA. The CDR3 loop reads CASWQGIATDTQYF. CDR3 DNA sequence: TGTGCCAGCTGGCAGGGGATCGCCACAGATACGCAGTATTTT. Full variable domain (missing parts from reference TRBV7-3 and TRBJ2-3): GAGVSQTPSNKVTEKGKYVELRCDPISGHTALYWYRQSLGQGPEFLIYFQGTGAADDSGLPNDRFFAVRPEGSVSTLKIQRTERGDSAVYLCASWQGIATDTQYFGPGTRLTVL.

For this clone: One end of the junction is discordant with germline, which a read error may explain. Other DNA sequences in the same sample also yield this CDR3. The chain employs TRBV29-1 and TRBJ1-1; D remains unclear. Germline V gene lookup returns CDR1 SQVTM and CDR2 ANQGSEA. CDR3 size: 13 residues. CDR3 nucleotide sequence: TGTAGCGTTCGCGCAAGGTTGAACACTGAAGCTTTCTTT. It translates to CSVRARLNTEAFF. The full variable domain, with the rest looked up from reference TRBV29-1 and TRBJ1-1, is SAVISQKPSRDICQRGTSLTIQCQVDSQVTMMFWYRQQPGQSLTLIATANQGSEATYESGFVIDKFPISRPNLTFSTLTVSNMSPEDSSIYLCSVRARLNTEAFFGQGTRLTVV.

This clone is a singleton in its sample. The CDR3 sequence: CASSLRTSPGANVLTF. The CDR3 DNA reads as TGTGCCAGCAGTTTACGCACTAGTCCTGGGGCCAACGTCCTGACTTTC. V gene TRBV6-5 combines with J gene TRBJ2-6, with D maybe TRBD2 (5 bases). Between the trimmed V and J ends, which lost 4 bases and 2 bases, there was a span of 12 bases. Germline lookup yields CDR1 MNHEY and CDR2 SVGAGI. This CDR3 has 16 amino acids.

V gene TRBV30 combines with J gene TRBJ2-4; 9 bases align to TRBD1. Germline values: CDR1 GTSNPN, CDR2 SVGIG (reference sequence). J lost 16 bases, V lost 5 bases, and 12 bases had no gene match. CDR3 length equals 12 residues. The CDR3 loop reads CAWSHPTGQGYF. CDR3 nucleotides: TGTGCCTGGTCTCACCCTACGGGACAGGGCTACTTC. The variable domain in full, completed from reference TRBV30 and TRBJ2-4, reads SQTIHQWPATLVQPVGSPLSLECTVEGTSNPNLYWYRQAAGRGLQLLFYSVGIGQISSEVPQNLSASRPQDRQFILSSKKLLLSDSGFYLCAWSHPTGQGYFGAGTRLSVL.